A selection of T cell receptor beta chains follows, all from one sample in a study of Ad26.COV2.S vaccination and SARS-CoV-2 variants. The data were produced by immunoSEQ multiplex PCR, yet TCRdb's version contains in-frame clones alone and is incomplete. The sample has approximately 400,000 clones, approximately 85% seen once. The specimen was peripheral blood, collected in a trial of Ad26.COV2.S vaccine versus placebo. The receptors were sampled from a person between 18 and 65 years old who received the Ad26.COV2.S COVID-19 vaccine or a placebo. Both conserved end residues are part of each CDR3. The order of the fields is J gene, V gene, CDR3 protein.

j_gene: TRBJ1-5
v_gene: TRBV12-3/TRBV12-4
CDR3aa: CASSYGGLRPQHF

j_gene: TRBJ2-3
v_gene: TRBV11-2
CDR3aa: CASSLNTGGDTQYF

j_gene: TRBJ1-6
v_gene: TRBV5-6
CDR3aa: CASSFRPGSPLHF

j_gene: TRBJ1-2
v_gene: TRBV7-9
CDR3aa: CASSLYRTGGLIYGYTF

j_gene: TRBJ2-2
v_gene: TRBV5-1
CDR3aa: CASSRGGAGSNTGELFF

j_gene: TRBJ2-7
v_gene: TRBV7-6
CDR3aa: CASSASASDLRRHKQYF

j_gene: TRBJ2-1
v_gene: TRBV5-5
CDR3aa: CASSTTSGINEQFF

j_gene: TRBJ1-3
v_gene: TRBV29-1
CDR3aa: CSVGGLSSGNTIYF

j_gene: TRBJ2-7
v_gene: TRBV5-1
CDR3aa: CASSGERDRGWHEQYF

j_gene: TRBJ2-1
v_gene: TRBV6-5
CDR3aa: CASRPGTSNEQFF

j_gene: TRBJ2-2
v_gene: TRBV7-2
CDR3aa: CASTIPGLALTGELFF

j_gene: TRBJ2-1
v_gene: TRBV4-3
CDR3aa: CASSLGLAGGQNNEQFF

j_gene: TRBJ2-1
v_gene: TRBV5-1
CDR3aa: CASNSGSGQFF

j_gene: TRBJ2-1
v_gene: TRBV30
CDR3aa: CAWSVPGGLHYEQFF

j_gene: TRBJ2-1
v_gene: TRBV19
CDR3aa: CASSIDPDRAVFNEQFF

j_gene: TRBJ1-3
v_gene: TRBV7-8
CDR3aa: CASSFSGTGEGNTIYF

j_gene: TRBJ1-5
v_gene: TRBV19
CDR3aa: CASSSTGGNQPQHF

j_gene: TRBJ1-2
v_gene: TRBV2
CDR3aa: CASSDAPTYGYTF

j_gene: TRBJ2-1
v_gene: TRBV27
CDR3aa: CASSLRLAGAYNEQFF

j_gene: TRBJ2-7
v_gene: TRBV27
CDR3aa: CASSTQLAVFSTSYEQYF

j_gene: TRBJ1-4
v_gene: TRBV15
CDR3aa: CATRQANEKLFF

j_gene: TRBJ2-3
v_gene: TRBV5-4
CDR3aa: CASSYRIRGTDTQYF

j_gene: TRBJ2-5
v_gene: TRBV6-1
CDR3aa: CASSEALNSPWETQYF

j_gene: TRBJ1-6
v_gene: TRBV7-2
CDR3aa: CASSDRDRNSPLHF

j_gene: TRBJ1-6
v_gene: TRBV9
CDR3aa: CASSVEGGSGVHF

j_gene: TRBJ2-7
v_gene: TRBV7-9
CDR3aa: CASSHDSEQYF

j_gene: TRBJ2-4
v_gene: TRBV6-2/TRBV6-3
CDR3aa: CASSSWGMAKNIQYF

j_gene: TRBJ2-3
v_gene: TRBV30
CDR3aa: CAWTTGAGTDTQYF

j_gene: TRBJ2-3
v_gene: TRBV28
CDR3aa: CASSLLNPGRADTQYF

j_gene: TRBJ2-1
v_gene: TRBV18
CDR3aa: CASSPTVDNEQFF

j_gene: TRBJ2-1
v_gene: TRBV6-4
CDR3aa: CASSDYKHEQFF

j_gene: TRBJ2-7
v_gene: TRBV7-9
CDR3aa: CASRRTGMASYEQYF

j_gene: TRBJ2-1
v_gene: TRBV19
CDR3aa: CASSIADEQFF

j_gene: TRBJ1-5
v_gene: TRBV29-1
CDR3aa: CSAQQGIDQPQHF

j_gene: TRBJ2-1
v_gene: TRBV28
CDR3aa: CASSTSVGGGFF

j_gene: TRBJ2-2
v_gene: TRBV30
CDR3aa: CAWTGTGRAGELFF

j_gene: TRBJ2-1
v_gene: TRBV2
CDR3aa: CASSEQKGQGANEQFF

j_gene: TRBJ1-4
v_gene: TRBV28
CDR3aa: CASTELVNEKLFF

j_gene: TRBJ2-2
v_gene: TRBV5-1
CDR3aa: CASELTGGGGELFF

j_gene: TRBJ2-7
v_gene: TRBV11-2
CDR3aa: CASSYGTGGGYEQYF

j_gene: TRBJ2-7
v_gene: TRBV5-1
CDR3aa: CASSPAGNRDYEQYF

j_gene: TRBJ1-4
v_gene: TRBV5-6
CDR3aa: CASSLGGTAPNEKLFF

j_gene: TRBJ1-6
v_gene: TRBV20-1
CDR3aa: CSASLIQESSYNSPLHF

j_gene: TRBJ1-2
v_gene: TRBV6-6
CDR3aa: CASSYTAGDYGYTF

j_gene: TRBJ1-3
v_gene: TRBV9
CDR3aa: CASSPRPSGNTIYF

j_gene: TRBJ2-7
v_gene: TRBV27
CDR3aa: CASSPSTGQRSYEQYF

j_gene: TRBJ2-7
v_gene: TRBV6-2/TRBV6-3
CDR3aa: CASSSFGPGYEQYF

j_gene: TRBJ2-6
v_gene: TRBV6-5
CDR3aa: CASSYFSSGANVLTF

j_gene: TRBJ2-3
v_gene: TRBV10-2
CDR3aa: CASSQLAGGVDTQYF

j_gene: TRBJ2-7
v_gene: TRBV6-5
CDR3aa: CASRGVGSEQYF

j_gene: TRBJ1-2
v_gene: TRBV28
CDR3aa: CASSSGGVPGYTF

j_gene: TRBJ2-7
v_gene: TRBV6-1
CDR3aa: CASSEEGTGSYEQYF